This T cell receptor beta chain was sequenced in a study of glioma-infiltrating T cells after dendritic cell vaccination. Looking at the study overall: Patients received autologous tumor lysate-pulsed dendritic cell vaccination between 2003 and 2012. Monocyte-derived dendritic cells, cultured less than 8 days with IL-4 and GM-CSF, were pulsed with autologous tumor lysate.

The CDR3 is made up of 17 amino acids. Trimming removed 3 bases at V and 1 base at J, with 21 bases between. Germline loops: CDR1 GTSNPN, CDR2 SVGIG (reference sequence). The assay was immunoSEQ multiplex PCR, and TCRdb's table has in-frame clones only and misses some. The sample includes 93,000 or so clones, roughly 76% of them seen just once. Patients had residual fresh-frozen tumor tissue and more than two years of survival data. This specimen was blood, taken before dendritic cell vaccination. The chain links TRBV30 to TRBJ1-1; D is unresolved. This receptor was identified in a human donor with glioblastoma. CDR3 protein: CAWRPAGGRRSNTEAFF. Written as DNA, the CDR3 is TGTGCCTGGAGACCGGCGGGAGGGCGAAGGTCGAACACTGAAGCTTTCTTT. Variable domain in full (rest from reference TRBV30 and TRBJ1-1): SQTIHQWPATLVQPVGSPLSLECTVEGTSNPNLYWYRQAAGRGLQLLFYSVGIGQISSEVPQNLSASRPQDRQFILSSKKLLLSDSGFYLCAWRPAGGRRSNTEAFFGQGTRLTVV.